This T cell receptor (beta chain) was sequenced for a study of T cells after yellow fever vaccination. Study-level information: With SMART-Seq v4 Ultra Low Input, the fractions containing low cell numbers were prepared.

Overall study results and limits: Post-booster reappearance was seen for most primary-vaccination clones (96% CD4, 75% to 90% CD8). Repertoires sorted by FACS could include abundant clonotypes that are contaminants from the bulk population. By day 5 rather than day 15, the secondary response had peaked, though it was weaker.

From the 5' RACE reads, TCRdb called clonotypes with MiXCR, one entry per CDR3 protein. Of around 330,000 distinct CDR3 sequences detected, approximately 3.9% appear once; the ten largest clones hold around 22%. This CDR3 contains 15 residues. The germline V gene encodes CDR1 LGHNA and CDR2 YNFKEQ. V shed 1 base, J shed 5 bases, and the junction held 3 bases outside the gene matches. This clonotype was detected only a few times. The antigen is unknown. The chain is built from TRBV4-2 and TRBJ2-2; 8 bases agree with TRBD2. The source was PBMCs, collected on the day of the yellow fever booster vaccination. This TCR derives from a man aged 18 to 29 who received the YFV17D yellow fever vaccine. This chain's CDR3 is CASSQGLARTGELFF. As DNA, the CDR3 is TGTGCCAGCAGCCAAGGACTAGCGCGTACCGGGGAGCTGTTTTTT.